This entry is about one T cell receptor beta chain. Using immunoSEQ multiplex PCR, the repertoire was profiled, and TCRdb retains in-frame clones only, with some absent. The table records over 65,000 clones, roughly 96% of them present only once. CDR3 size: 20 residues. The sample originates from a study of shared T cell receptors in the human thymus. This chain uses TRBV21-1 with TRBJ2-2; the DNA was not compared with TRBD1, the D call given in the table. TRBV21-1 is a pseudogene segment. The clonotype was recovered from a human donor. The sample was thymocytes. This chain's CDR3 is CASSKEVDRGNEENTGELFF. CDR3 in DNA: TGTGCCAGCAGCAAAGAGGTCGACAGGGGAAATGAGGAAAACACCGGGGAGCTGTTTTTT.